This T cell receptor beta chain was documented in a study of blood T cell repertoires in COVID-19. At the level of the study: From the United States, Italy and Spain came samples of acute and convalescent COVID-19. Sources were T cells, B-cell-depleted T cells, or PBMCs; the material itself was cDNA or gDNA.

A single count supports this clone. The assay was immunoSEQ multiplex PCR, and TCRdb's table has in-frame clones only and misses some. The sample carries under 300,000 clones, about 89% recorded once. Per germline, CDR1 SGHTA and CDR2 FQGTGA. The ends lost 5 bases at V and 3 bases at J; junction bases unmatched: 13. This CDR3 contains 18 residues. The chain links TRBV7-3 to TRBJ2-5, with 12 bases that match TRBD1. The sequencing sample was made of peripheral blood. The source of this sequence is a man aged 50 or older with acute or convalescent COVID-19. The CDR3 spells CASSHRPGTGGAEETQYF. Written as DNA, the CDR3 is TGTGCCAGCAGCCACCGTCCCGGGACAGGGGGCGCGGAAGAGACCCAGTACTTC.